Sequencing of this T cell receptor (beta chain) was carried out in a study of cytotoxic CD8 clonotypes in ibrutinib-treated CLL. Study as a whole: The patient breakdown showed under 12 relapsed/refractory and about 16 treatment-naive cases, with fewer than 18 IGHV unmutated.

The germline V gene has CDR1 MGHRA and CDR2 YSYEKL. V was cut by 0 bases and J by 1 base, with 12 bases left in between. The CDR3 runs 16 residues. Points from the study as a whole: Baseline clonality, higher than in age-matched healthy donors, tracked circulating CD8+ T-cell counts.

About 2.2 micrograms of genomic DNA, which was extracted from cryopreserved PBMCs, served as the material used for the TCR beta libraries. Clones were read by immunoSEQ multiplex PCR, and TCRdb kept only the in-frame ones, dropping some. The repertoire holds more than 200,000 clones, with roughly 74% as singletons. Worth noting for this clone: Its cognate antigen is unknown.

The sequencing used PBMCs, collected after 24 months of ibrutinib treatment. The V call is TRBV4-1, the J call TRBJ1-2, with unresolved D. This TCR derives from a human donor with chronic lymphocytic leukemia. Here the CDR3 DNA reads TGCGCCAGCAGCCAAGATGTCGTGCGGGGTAACTATGGCTACACCTTC. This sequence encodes CASSQDVVRGNYGYTF.